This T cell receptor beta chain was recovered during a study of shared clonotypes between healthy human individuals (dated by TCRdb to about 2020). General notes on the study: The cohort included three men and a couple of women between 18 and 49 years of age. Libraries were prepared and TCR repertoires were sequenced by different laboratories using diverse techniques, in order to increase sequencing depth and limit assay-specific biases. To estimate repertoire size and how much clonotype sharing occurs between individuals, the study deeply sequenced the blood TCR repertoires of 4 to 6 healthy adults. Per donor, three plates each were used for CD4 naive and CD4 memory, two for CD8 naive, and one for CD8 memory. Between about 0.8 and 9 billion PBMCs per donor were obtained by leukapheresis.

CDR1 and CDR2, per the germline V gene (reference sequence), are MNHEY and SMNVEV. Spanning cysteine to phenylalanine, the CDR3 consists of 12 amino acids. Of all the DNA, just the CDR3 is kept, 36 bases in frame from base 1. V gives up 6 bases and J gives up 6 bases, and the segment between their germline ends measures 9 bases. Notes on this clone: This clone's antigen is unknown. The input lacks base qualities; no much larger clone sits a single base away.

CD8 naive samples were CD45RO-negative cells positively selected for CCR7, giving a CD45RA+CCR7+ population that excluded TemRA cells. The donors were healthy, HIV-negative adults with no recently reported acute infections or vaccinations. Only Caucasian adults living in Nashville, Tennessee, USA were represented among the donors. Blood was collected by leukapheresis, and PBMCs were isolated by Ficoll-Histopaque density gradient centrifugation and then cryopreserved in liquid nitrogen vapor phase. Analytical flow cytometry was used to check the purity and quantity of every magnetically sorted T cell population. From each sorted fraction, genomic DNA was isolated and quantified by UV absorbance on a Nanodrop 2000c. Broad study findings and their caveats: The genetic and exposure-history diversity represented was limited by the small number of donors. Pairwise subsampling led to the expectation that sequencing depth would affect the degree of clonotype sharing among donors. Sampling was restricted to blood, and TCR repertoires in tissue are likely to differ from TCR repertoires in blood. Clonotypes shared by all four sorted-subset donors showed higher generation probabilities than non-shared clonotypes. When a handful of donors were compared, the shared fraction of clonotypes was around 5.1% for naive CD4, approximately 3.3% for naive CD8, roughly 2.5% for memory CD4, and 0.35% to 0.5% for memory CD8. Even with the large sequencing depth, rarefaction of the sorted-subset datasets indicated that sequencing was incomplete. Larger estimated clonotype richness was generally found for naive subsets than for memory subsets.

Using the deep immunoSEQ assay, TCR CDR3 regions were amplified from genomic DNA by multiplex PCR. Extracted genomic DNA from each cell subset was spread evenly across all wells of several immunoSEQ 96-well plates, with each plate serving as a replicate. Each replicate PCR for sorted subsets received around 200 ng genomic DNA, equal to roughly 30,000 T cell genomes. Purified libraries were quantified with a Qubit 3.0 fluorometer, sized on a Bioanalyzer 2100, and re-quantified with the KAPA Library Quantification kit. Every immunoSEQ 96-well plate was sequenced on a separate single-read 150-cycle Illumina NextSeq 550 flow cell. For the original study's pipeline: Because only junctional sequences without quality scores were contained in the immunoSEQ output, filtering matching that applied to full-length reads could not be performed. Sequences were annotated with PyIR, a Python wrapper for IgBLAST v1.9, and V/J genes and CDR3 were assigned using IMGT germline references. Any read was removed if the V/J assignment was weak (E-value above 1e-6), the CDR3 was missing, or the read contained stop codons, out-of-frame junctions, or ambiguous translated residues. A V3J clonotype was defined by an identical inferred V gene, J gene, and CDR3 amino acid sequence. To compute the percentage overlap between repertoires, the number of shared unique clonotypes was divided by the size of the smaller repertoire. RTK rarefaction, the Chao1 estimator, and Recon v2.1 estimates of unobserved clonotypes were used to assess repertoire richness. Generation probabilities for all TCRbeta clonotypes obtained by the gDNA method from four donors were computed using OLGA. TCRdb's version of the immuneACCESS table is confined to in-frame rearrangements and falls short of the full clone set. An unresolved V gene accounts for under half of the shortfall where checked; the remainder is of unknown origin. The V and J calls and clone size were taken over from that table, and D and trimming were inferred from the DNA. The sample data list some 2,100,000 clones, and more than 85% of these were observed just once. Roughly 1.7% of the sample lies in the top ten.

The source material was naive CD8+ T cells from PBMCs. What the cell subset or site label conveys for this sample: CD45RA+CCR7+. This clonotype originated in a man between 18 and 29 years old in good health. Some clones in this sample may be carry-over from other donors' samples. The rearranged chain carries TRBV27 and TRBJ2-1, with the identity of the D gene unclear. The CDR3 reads CASSPWGNEQFF. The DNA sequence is TGTGCCAGCAGCCCGTGGGGCAATGAGCAGTTCTTC.